The 13 T cell receptor beta chains below all came from one sample that was sequenced in a study of T cells after yellow fever vaccination. MiXCR, applied by TCRdb to the 5' RACE reads, yields one record per CDR3 protein. Seen here are some 560,000 distinct CDR3 sequences, about a sixth observed once, and the top ten hold roughly a sixth. The sequencing used PBMCs, collected around 5 days after the first yellow fever vaccination. The receptors were gathered from a man younger than 35 who received the YFV17D yellow fever vaccine.

This clonotype was seen a few times. This chain connects TRBV7-2 to TRBJ2-5, with D possibly TRBD2 on 5 matching bases. CDR1 is SGHTA, CDR2 FQGNSA, per germline. V lost 5 bases and J 1 base, leaving 17 bases between the germline ends. The CDR3 runs 16 residues. The chain's CDR3 is CASSLDLRGPQETQYF. DNA for the CDR3: TGTGCCAGCAGCCTTGACCTCCGGGGTCCCCAAGAGACCCAGTACTTC.

This clonotype has a handful of counts. The rearrangement joins TRBV20-1 to TRBJ1-6, with D possibly matching TRBD1 (5 bases). From germline, CDR1 is DFQATT and CDR2 SNEGSKA (reference sequence). The V end lost 0 bases, the J end lost 0 bases, and 12 bases lay between the germline ends. CDR3 size: 17 residues. In DNA, the CDR3 is TGCAGTGCTAGAGACCCTCGGGGGAGCTCCTATAATTCACCCCTCCACTTT. It yields the protein CSARDPRGSSYNSPLHF.

This clonotype was seen a few times. The chain uses TRBV2 and TRBJ2-3; TRBD2 is a possible D gene (7 bases). The CDR3 is 16 residues long. Germline V gene lookup returns CDR1 SNHLY and CDR2 FYNNEI. Trimming removed 2 bases from V and 6 bases from J, with 18 bases in between. CDR3 coding DNA: TGTGCCAGCAGTGAACCCCGGGGGGCCTTGAGGGATACGCAGTATTTT. Its translation is CASSEPRGALRDTQYF.

J is TRBJ2-5 and V is TRBV3-1; 15 nucleotides agree with TRBD2. Germline V lookup: CDR1 LGHDT, CDR2 YNNKEL (reference sequence). The CDR3 loop spans 18 amino acids. Germline trimming cut 5 bases from V and 1 base from J; bases unmatched to any gene: 8. The CDR3 sequence: CASSYGLAGGGLQETQYF. The CDR3 nucleotides read TGTGCCAGCAGCTATGGACTAGCGGGGGGGGGACTCCAAGAGACCCAGTACTTC.

This clonotype appeared a few times. The rearrangement joins TRBV10-3 to TRBJ2-1; no reliable D call. CDR1 is ENHRY and CDR2 is SYGVKD in the germline V gene. With 0 bases removed from V and 1 base from J, the gap between germline ends came to 10 bases. The CDR3 runs to 16 residues. CDR3 residues: CAISESGTESYNEQFF. The CDR3 DNA reads as TGTGCCATCAGTGAGTCAGGCACAGAATCCTACAATGAGCAGTTCTTC.

The V gene is TRBV27, the J gene TRBJ2-7; D gene uncertain. Between the trimmed V and J ends, which lost 10 bases and 3 bases, there was a span of 16 bases. Germline V gene data show CDR1 as MNHEY and CDR2 as SMNVEV (reference sequence). CDR3 size: 13 residues. The chain's CDR3 is CATPPPVGYEQYV. CDR3 DNA sequence: TGTGCCACCCCCCCCCCAGTTGGCTACGAGCAGTACGTC.

The rearrangement uses TRBV2 and TRBJ2-5, with TRBD2 identical over 7 bases. This CDR3 contains 11 residues. The V segment lost 8 bases and the J segment 4 bases; nucleotides outside the gene matches: 1. Germline V CDR1 and CDR2: SNHLY, FYNNEI. CDR3 nucleotides: TGTGCCAGCGGGGGGGGAGAGACCCAGTACTTC. Translating it yields CASGGGETQYF.

The V and J genes are TRBV5-4 and TRBJ1-4; D is ambiguous. The germline V and J ends were trimmed by 4 bases and 0 bases, with 10 bases remaining between them. CDR1 is SGHNT and CDR2 is YYREEE in the germline V gene (reference sequence). The CDR3 covers 15 residues. The CDR3 region is CASSEGGATNEKLFF. The DNA of the CDR3 is TGTGCCAGCAGCGAGGGCGGGGCAACTAATGAAAAACTGTTTTTT.

This clonotype was recorded at least ten times. Its ends do not fully match the called genes, so a read error is possible. V usage is TRBV5-1 and J usage is TRBJ1-2; D possibly corresponds to TRBD1 (5 bases). The germline CDR1 and CDR2 sequences are SGHRS and YFSETQ. The CDR3 is made up of 12 amino acids. The DNA of the CDR3 is TGTGCCAGCAGCTTAGTGGGGGACGGCTACACCTTC. Its translation is CASSLVGDGYTF.

V gene TRBV6-2 or TRBV6-3 combines with J gene TRBJ2-3; the D gene is possibly TRBD2 (5 bases). Deletions cut 6 bases from V and 6 bases from J, with 16 bases between. The CDR3 is 14 residues long. Germline values: CDR1 MNHEY, CDR2 SVGEGT. CDR3 region: CASSGEWAGDTQYF. The CDR3 coding sequence is TGTGCCAGCAGCGGCGAGTGGGCGGGCGATACGCAGTATTTT.

The chain links TRBV7-8 to TRBJ1-5; D remains ambiguous. This CDR3 has 13 residues. The V end was cut by 1 base, the J end by 5 bases, with 6 bases between. Germline V gene lookup returns CDR1 SGHVS and CDR2 FQNEAQ. CDR3 DNA sequence: TGTGCCAGCAGCTTAGGATTGGATCAGCCCCAGCATTTT. Its translation: CASSLGLDQPQHF.

This clonotype has just a few counts. The chain links TRBV20-1 to TRBJ1-5; 8 bases align to TRBD1. V was clipped by 3 bases and J by 1 base; unmatched bases: 5. CDR3 size: 15 residues. Germline assignment: CDR1 DFQATT and CDR2 SNEGSKA (reference sequence). The CDR3 nucleotides read TGCAGTGCTAGCCAGGGGGCGTCCAGCAATCAGCCCCAGCATTTT. The encoded protein is CSASQGASSNQPQHF.

This clonotype turned up a few times. V gene TRBV18 combines with J gene TRBJ2-2; D remains ambiguous. The CDR3 is made up of 13 amino acids. Trimming removed 1 base from V and 4 bases from J, with 4 bases in between. CDR1 and CDR2 (germline): KGHSH, LQKENI. The CDR3 protein is CASSPLPTGELFF. The CDR3 coding sequence is TGTGCCAGCTCACCACTCCCCACCGGGGAGCTGTTTTTT.